These T cell receptor beta chains were read from a single sample in a study of naive and memory T cell subsets. TCRdb re-called the UMI-ligation and nested PCR reads through MiXCR, storing one row per CDR3 protein. The table has around 110,000 distinct CDR3 sequences, 35% to 40% seen once. Sequencing input: central memory CD4+ T cells from blood. All receptors derive from a human donor in good health. Both conserved end residues are part of each CDR3. Fields, in order: J gene, clone size, V gene, D gene, CDR3 DNA, CDR3 protein. D genes are given only for firm matches. Some rows have no size entry. The others give once, few or many, or a class for an expanded clone.

J: TRBJ2-3; size: NA; V: TRBV29-1; D: TRBD2; DNA: TGCAGCTCCCGTCAGGCGGGACTAGCGGGAGGAGGGGGAACAGATACGCAGTATTTT; CDR3: CSSRQAGLAGGGGTDTQYF
J: TRBJ2-1; size: few; V: TRBV7-3; D: TRBD2; DNA: TGTGCCAGCAGCTCCAGGACTAGCTCTGACAATGAGCAGTTCTTC; CDR3: CASSSRTSSDNEQFF
J: TRBJ1-1; size: once; V: TRBV6-1; D: NA; DNA: TGTGCCAGCAGCCAGACTCCTCGGGGCACTGAAGCTTTCTTT; CDR3: CASSQTPRGTEAFF
J: TRBJ2-5; size: NA; V: TRBV20-1; D: NA; DNA: TGCAGTGCCTACGGACATGGAGAGACCCAGTACTTC; CDR3: CSAYGHGETQYF
J: TRBJ2-4; size: NA; V: TRBV19; D: NA; DNA: TGTGCCAGTAGTTCCGGTATCGCCAAAAACATTCAGTACTTC; CDR3: CASSSGIAKNIQYF
J: TRBJ2-7; size: once; V: TRBV9; D: TRBD1; DNA: TGTGCCAGCAGTCCGGGACAGGGGGCTGTAGGCTACGAGCAGTACTTC; CDR3: CASSPGQGAVGYEQYF
J: TRBJ2-6; size: NA; V: TRBV7-2; D: TRBD1; DNA: TGTGCCAGCAGCTCAACGCCGGGACAGGGGATCGGGGCCAACGTCCTGACTTTC; CDR3: CASSSTPGQGIGANVLTF
J: TRBJ2-7; size: once; V: TRBV14; D: TRBD1; DNA: TGTGCCAGCAGCCACGGGACAGGAGCAATGTACGAGCAGTACTTC; CDR3: CASSHGTGAMYEQYF
J: TRBJ2-2; size: many; V: TRBV28; D: NA; DNA: TGTGCCAGCAGTTTGGGCGGGAACACCGGGGAGCTGTTTTTT; CDR3: CASSLGGNTGELFF
J: TRBJ2-1; size: NA; V: TRBV24-1; D: NA; DNA: TGTGCCACCAGTGATACCCAGCCCAACTCCTACAATGAGCAGTTCTTC; CDR3: CATSDTQPNSYNEQFF
J: TRBJ2-3; size: NA; V: TRBV5-5; D: NA; DNA: TGTGCCAGCAGCGTTGAGGTTCAGTATTTCGGCGACAAACGCACAGATACGCAGTATTTT; CDR3: CASSVEVQYFGDKRTDTQYF
J: TRBJ2-7; size: NA; V: TRBV20-1; D: TRBD2; DNA: TGCAGTGCACAGAGCGGGAGCACTTCCGAGCAGTACTTC; CDR3: CSAQSGSTSEQYF
J: TRBJ2-7; size: few; V: TRBV4-3; D: NA; DNA: TGCGCCAGCAGCCAGTCACAGAGAGGCTACGAGCAGTACTTC; CDR3: CASSQSQRGYEQYF
J: TRBJ2-1; size: few; V: TRBV5-1; D: TRBD2; DNA: TGCGCCAGCAGCTTAGCGGGAGTAAGCAATGAGCAGTTCTTC; CDR3: CASSLAGVSNEQFF
J: TRBJ2-1; size: NA; V: TRBV5-5; D: NA; DNA: TGTGCCAGCACCGCGAGCCCGGTCTCATGGGGGGAGAACAATGAGCAGTTCTTC; CDR3: CASTASPVSWGENNEQFF
J: TRBJ2-2; size: many; V: TRBV29-1; D: NA; DNA: TGCAGTATAAGGGGGGCCGGGGAGCTGTTTTTT; CDR3: CSIRGAGELFF